This entry lists 19 T cell receptor beta chains sequenced from one sample in a study of blood T cell repertoires in COVID-19 (dated by TCRdb to the early 2020s). Library prep was done by the immunoSEQ multiplex PCR assay. In its TCRdb copy, this immuneACCESS table keeps in-frame sequences only and misses some clones. Where compared with another copy, unresolved V genes explain less than half of these, and the others have no known cause. The sample records over 400,000 clones, around 85% of which are singletons. Jointly, the top ten make up roughly 8% of the sample. Sequencing used PBMCs or T cells enriched from blood (not recorded which). The origin of the receptors is a woman aged 60-75 years who had recovered from COVID-19.

V and J are TRBV27 and TRBJ1-4, with 9 bases lining up with TRBD1. Trimming removed 5 bases from V and 5 bases from J; junction bases left unmatched: 9. This CDR3 region has 16 residues. Germline-derived CDR1 and CDR2 are MNHEY and SMNVEV (reference sequence). CDR3 region: CASSIGTGRANEKLFF. The CDR3 nucleotides are TGTGCCAGCAGTATTGGGACAGGGAGAGCGAATGAAAAACTGTTTTTT.

J is TRBJ1-6 and V is TRBV20-1; 9 positions agree with TRBD1. This CDR3 is built from 14 residues. The J segment lost 9 bases and the V segment lost 3 bases, leaving 6 bases of the junction unmatched. Per the germline V gene, CDR1 is DFQATT and CDR2 is SNEGSKA (reference sequence). This CDR3 is CSASEGQGVSPLHF. DNA of the CDR3: TGCAGTGCTAGTGAGGGACAGGGCGTTTCACCCCTCCACTTT.

This chain connects TRBV6-6 to TRBJ1-2; 9 nucleotides line up with TRBD1. After removal of 7 bases from V and 5 bases from J, the junction contained 8 bases not matched to a gene. CDR1 and CDR2 from the germline V gene are MNHNY and SVGAGI (reference sequence). The CDR3 totals 14 residues. CDR3 DNA sequence: TGTGCCAGCACCCGGACAGGGGAAGATTATGGCTACACCTTC. Translating it yields CASTRTGEDYGYTF.

This rearrangement joins TRBV20-1 to TRBJ1-2; possible D gene TRBD1, 5 bases. This CDR3 region has 10 residues. The ends were cut back, 5 bases at V and 6 bases at J, with 7 bases in the middle. Germline CDR1 DFQATT, CDR2 SNEGSKA (reference sequence). The CDR3 reads CSAPRDGYTF. The CDR3 nucleotides are TGCAGTGCTCCCAGGGATGGCTACACCTTC.

The rearrangement uses TRBV9 and TRBJ1-6, with no clear D. The V and J ends lost 1 base and 0 bases respectively, with 8 bases between them. CDR3 size: 16 residues. CDR1 SGDLS and CDR2 YYNGEE come from the germline V gene. This CDR3 is CASSVFPSSYNSPLHF. CDR3 DNA: TGTGCCAGCAGCGTATTCCCGAGCTCCTATAATTCACCCCTCCACTTT.

This chain uses TRBV19 with TRBJ2-5, with 11 bases matching TRBD1. The length of the CDR3 is 16 residues. The trim removed 3 bases at V and 3 bases at J, leaving 6 bases unmatched. Germline assignment: CDR1 LNHDA and CDR2 SQIVND (reference sequence). The CDR3, as DNA: TGTGCCAGTAGTATTCGGGACAGGGGGGCCGAAGAGACCCAGTACTTC. It translates to CASSIRDRGAEETQYF.

This rearrangement joins TRBV6-5 to TRBJ2-1; 12 nucleotides agree with TRBD1. Trimming at V came to 5 bases and at J to 4 bases, leaving 3 bases not matched to a gene. The CDR3 totals 15 residues. Germline V gene lookup returns CDR1 MNHEY and CDR2 SVGAGI. The CDR3 DNA reads as TGTGCCAGCAGTAGGGACAGGGGGCCTTACAATGAGCAGTTCTTC. Translating gives CASSRDRGPYNEQFF.

The V call is TRBV5-4, the J call TRBJ2-1, with 8 bases identical to TRBD2. V lost 0 bases and J lost 8; bases outside the gene matches: 10. There are 16 residues in the CDR3. Per the germline V gene, CDR1 is SGHNT and CDR2 is YYREEE (reference sequence). CDR3 loop: CASSLGGAGGRDEQFF. CDR3 DNA sequence: TGTGCCAGCAGCTTGGGTGGCGCGGGGGGCAGGGATGAGCAGTTCTTC.

This clone was observed once. The V call is TRBV4-1, the J call TRBJ2-2, with TRBD1 identical over 9 bases. Germline V gene lookup returns CDR1 MGHRA and CDR2 YSYEKL. V shed 2 bases and J 7 bases; nucleotides not matched to a gene: 8. CDR3 length: 16 amino acids. CDR3 region: CASSQSRDRENGELFF. DNA for the CDR3: TGCGCCAGCAGCCAATCCCGGGACAGGGAAAACGGGGAGCTGTTTTTT.

This clone came up once. The same CDR3 arises from other DNA sequences in this sample as well. The chain recombines TRBV20-1 with TRBJ2-1; 7 bases map to TRBD1. The junction had 3 bases not matched to a gene; V was cut back by 3 bases and J by 7 bases. This CDR3 has 12 residues. The germline V gene has CDR1 DFQATT and CDR2 SNEGSKA (reference sequence). The CDR3 is CSASRQGNEQFF. The CDR3, as DNA: TGCAGTGCTAGTCGACAGGGAAATGAGCAGTTCTTC.

Only one count was recorded for this clone. V and J are TRBV18 and TRBJ1-5; a weak D match, TRBD1 (6 bases). Germline V gene sequence: CDR1 KGHSH, CDR2 LQKENI. Between the trimmed V and J ends, which lost 4 bases and 5 bases, there was a span of 12 bases. The CDR3 contains 14 residues. The CDR3 region has the DNA TGTGCCAGCTCACGCCAGGACAGTTATCAGCCCCAGCATTTT. Amino acids: CASSRQDSYQPQHF.

The rearrangement joins TRBV9 to TRBJ1-1, with 10 bases lining up with TRBD1. Germline lookup yields CDR1 SGDLS and CDR2 YYNGEE. This CDR3 region has 15 residues. With 4 bases clipped from V and 2 bases from J, the junction kept 5 bases outside the gene matches. The CDR3 region is CASSFGTGVNTEAFF. The CDR3 nucleotides are TGTGCCAGCAGCTTCGGGACAGGGGTAAACACTGAAGCTTTCTTT.

This clone has at least ten counts. Written as DNA, the CDR3 is TGTGCCAGCAGCCCTCGGGAGAGCGGTCGTACCACAGATACGCAGTATTTT. Translated, it gives CASSPRESGRTTDTQYF. The chain recombines TRBV3-1 (or the pseudogene TRBV3-2) with TRBJ2-3, with D perhaps TRBD2 (6 bases). Trimming cost V 4 bases and J 2 bases, with 19 bases left between them. The CDR3 is 17 residues long. Per germline, CDR1 LGHDT and CDR2 YNNKEL (reference sequence).

This chain uses TRBV28 with TRBJ2-7; 8 bases line up with TRBD1. V lost 4 bases to trimming and J lost 5 bases; unmatched junction nucleotides: 10. The CDR3 runs 15 residues. Germline CDR1 and CDR2: MDHEN and SYDVKM. The CDR3 region is CASSSEGQGLNEQYF. The CDR3 DNA sequence: TGTGCCAGCAGTTCGGAAGGACAGGGCTTAAACGAGCAGTACTTC.

V is TRBV18 and J is TRBJ1-4; 8 nucleotides align to TRBD1. Losses at the gene ends were 2 bases for V and 5 bases for J; bases not matched to a gene: 4. This CDR3 has 15 amino acids. CDR1 is KGHSH, CDR2 LQKENI, per germline. The CDR3 region has the DNA TGTGCCAGCTCACCAATACAGGGGGGAAATGAAAAACTGTTTTTT. Its protein is CASSPIQGGNEKLFF. The full variable domain, completed using reference TRBV18 and TRBJ1-4, is NAGVMQNPRHLVRRRGQEARLRCSPMKGHSHVYWYRQLPEEGLKFMVYLQKENIIDESGMPKERFSAEFPKEGPSILRIQQVVRGDSAAYFCASSPIQGGNEKLFFGSGTQLSVL.

The chain recombines TRBV5-1 with TRBJ1-1; no firm D call. Trimming pared 4 bases from V and 0 bases from J, leaving 7 bases between. The CDR3 totals 13 residues. Germline-derived CDR1 and CDR2 are SGHRS and YFSETQ. The CDR3 coding sequence is TGCGCCAGCAGCCAATCAGTGAACACTGAAGCTTTCTTT. Translation: CASSQSVNTEAFF.

CDR3 residues: CASRDSPAKNIQYF. CDR3 nucleotides: TGTGCCAGCAGGGACAGCCCAGCCAAAAACATTCAGTACTTC. The chain has TRBV2 and TRBJ2-4; the D gene is possibly TRBD1 (6 bases). V was trimmed by 6 bases and J by 0 bases, leaving 9 bases between them. The CDR3 loop spans 14 amino acids. Per the germline V gene, CDR1 is SNHLY and CDR2 is FYNNEI. The full variable domain, its missing parts supplied by reference TRBV2 and TRBJ2-4, is EPEVTQTPSHQVTQMGQEVILRCVPISNHLYFYWYRQILGQKVEFLVSFYNNEISEKSEIFDDQFSVERPDGSNFTLKIRSTKLEDSAMYFCASRDSPAKNIQYFGAGTRLSVL.

The V call is TRBV5-1, the J call TRBJ2-3; 9 nucleotides line up with TRBD1. The CDR3 spans 16 residues. The J segment lost 4 bases and the V segment lost 4 bases, leaving 10 bases of the junction unmatched. Germline loops: CDR1 SGHRS, CDR2 YFSETQ. In DNA, the CDR3 is TGCGCCAGCAGCCCCCAGGGGACAGGGTTCGCAGATACGCAGTATTTT. Translating it yields CASSPQGTGFADTQYF.

The V gene is TRBV6-5, the J gene TRBJ2-7; D ambiguous. The CDR3 runs to 12 residues. Trimming took 0 bases from V and 6 from J, leaving 6 bases between them. Germline V CDR1 and CDR2: MNHEY, SVGAGI. CDR3 DNA sequence: TGTGCCAGCAGTTACTCGCGTTTCGAGCAGTACTTC. Translated, it gives CASSYSRFEQYF.